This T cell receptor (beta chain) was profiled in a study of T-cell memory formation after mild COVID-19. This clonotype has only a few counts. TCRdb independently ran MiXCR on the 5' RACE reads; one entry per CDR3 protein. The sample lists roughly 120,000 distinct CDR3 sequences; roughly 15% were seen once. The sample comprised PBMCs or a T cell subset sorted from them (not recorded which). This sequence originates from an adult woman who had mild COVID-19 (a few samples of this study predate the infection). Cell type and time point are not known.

CDR3 loop: CASSFPRTGVNEKLFF. The DNA for the CDR3 is TGTGCCAGCAGCTTCCCCCGGACAGGGGTTAATGAAAAACTGTTTTTT. The chain uses TRBV7-9 and TRBJ1-4; TRBD1 matches at 9 bases. The germline gives CDR1 SEHNR, CDR2 FQNEAQ (reference sequence). This CDR3 region has 16 residues. The V segment lost 3 bases and the J segment 4 bases; nucleotides outside the gene matches: 6.